These 29 T cell receptor beta chains share one sample of origin, sequenced in a study of T cells in Graves' hyperthyroidism and ophthalmopathy. Amplification of TCR beta CDR3 regions used RNA as the template. Researchers ran a first-round RT-PCR on the TCR CDR3 using the HTBI primer set. Each CDR3 protein is one row after TCRdb ran MiXCR on the multiplex PCR reads. The profile shows fewer than 850,000 distinct CDR3 sequences, 15% to 20% of them singletons. The sequenced material came from blood. These receptor sequences come from a man aged 45-65 years with Graves' hyperthyroidism.

There are many counts of this clonotype. The rearrangement joins TRBV30 to TRBJ2-4; a weak D match, TRBD2 (6 bases). V lost 5 bases, J lost 1 base, and 18 bases lay in between. CDR1 GTSNPN and CDR2 SVGIG come from the germline V gene (reference sequence). This CDR3 region has 16 residues. This CDR3 is CAWAPRQTRAKNIQYF. The CDR3 bases are TGTGCCTGGGCCCCCAGACAGACTAGGGCCAAAAACATTCAGTACTTC.

This clonotype was counted at least ten times. The chain is built from TRBV6-1 and TRBJ2-5; 7 bases fit TRBD1. The CDR3 consists of 16 residues. The trim removed 6 bases at V and 2 bases at J, leaving 12 bases unmatched. CDR1 MNHNS and CDR2 SASEGT come from the germline V gene. In DNA form, the CDR3 reads TGTGCCAGCAGAGTCTCATTGGGACAGCGACAAGAGACCCAGTACTTC. Translating it yields CASRVSLGQRQETQYF.

This clonotype was detected many times. The chain is built from TRBV28 and TRBJ2-2; 10 nucleotides line up with TRBD2. CDR3 length: 19 amino acids. Losses at the gene ends were 6 bases for V and 3 bases for J; bases not matched to a gene: 16. Per the germline V gene, CDR1 is MDHEN and CDR2 is SYDVKM. CDR3 sequence reads: CASSLLLPSSGSDTGELFF. The DNA for the CDR3 is TGTGCCAGCAGCTTACTTCTTCCCTCTAGCGGGAGCGACACCGGGGAGCTGTTTTTT.

This clonotype was recorded at least ten times. The chain has TRBV5-8 and TRBJ1-2, with 7 bases aligning to TRBD1. The V and J ends lost 3 bases and 8 bases, in that order; junction bases with no gene match: 10. From germline, CDR1 is SGHTS and CDR2 YDEGEE. This CDR3 has 14 residues. In DNA, the CDR3 is TGTGCCAGCAGCTCAACAGGGGCCTCGGGGGGCTACACCTTC. Translation: CASSSTGASGGYTF.

This clonotype has at least ten counts. The chain combines TRBV5-1 with TRBJ2-5; possibly TRBD1 or TRBD2 for D (5 bases each). This CDR3 has 16 amino acids. Per the germline V gene, CDR1 is SGHRS and CDR2 is YFSETQ. Trimming took 4 bases from V and 4 from J, leaving 20 bases between them. This CDR3 is CASSPTGNHGAETQYF. CDR3 nucleotide sequence: TGCGCCAGCAGCCCAACCGGGAATCATGGGGCAGAGACCCAGTACTTC.

This clonotype was seen ten or more times. The chain uses TRBV2 and TRBJ1-1; D call uncertain. Germline V gene sequence: CDR1 SNHLY, CDR2 FYNNEI. The CDR3 sequence is 19 residues long. V was cut by 7 bases and J by 3 bases, with 30 bases left in between. The CDR3 spells CASNMNPGETKRTDTEAFF. In DNA form, the CDR3 reads TGTGCCAGCAATATGAACCCAGGAGAAACGAAACGGACGGACACTGAAGCTTTCTTT. Full variable domain (rest looked up from reference TRBV2 and TRBJ1-1): EPEVTQTPSHQVTQMGQEVILRCVPISNHLYFYWYRQILGQKVEFLVSFYNNEISEKSEIFDDQFSVERPDGSNFTLKIRSTKLEDSAMYFCASNMNPGETKRTDTEAFFGQGTRLTVV.

The sample holds many counts of this clonotype. The V call is TRBV12-3 or TRBV12-4, the J call TRBJ2-7, with D perhaps being TRBD1 or TRBD2 (5 bases each). Trimming took off 6 bases at V and 5 bases at J, with 14 bases between the two ends. The CDR3 is 13 amino acids. CDR3 sequence (DNA): TGTGCCAGCAGCTCTGGGGGTGGGGACGAGCAGTACTTC. This encodes CASSSGGGDEQYF.

The chain has TRBV28 and TRBJ2-7; 7 bases align to TRBD2. V was clipped by 5 bases and J by 9 bases; unmatched bases: 16. Germline CDR1 and CDR2: MDHEN and SYDVKM. The CDR3 length is 15 residues. CDR3 residues: CASSPGGGAGFGQYF. DNA for the CDR3: TGTGCCAGCAGTCCGGGCGGGGGTGCTGGGTTTGGGCAGTACTTC.

This clonotype was seen at least ten times. The gene calls are TRBV6-5 and TRBJ2-7; a possible D gene is TRBD1 (5 bases). Trimming took off 0 bases at V and 2 bases at J, with 17 bases between the two ends. The CDR3 contains 17 residues. From germline, CDR1 is MNHEY and CDR2 SVGAGI. The CDR3 loop is CASSYSIVWTDTYEQYF. The CDR3 bases are TGTGCCAGCAGTTACTCAATAGTCTGGACGGACACCTACGAGCAGTACTTC.

The chain carries TRBV11-2 and TRBJ2-3; D possibly corresponds to TRBD2 (6 bases). Trimming left V 4 bases short and J 9 bases short, with 8 bases between. This CDR3 spans 11 amino acids. Germline CDR1 reads SGHAT; CDR2 reads FQNNGV. CDR3 nucleotides: TGTGCCAGCAGCTCGGCGGGGACGCAGTATTTT. Translated, it gives CASSSAGTQYF.

This clonotype was seen ten or more times. V is TRBV2 and J is TRBJ2-2; 7 nucleotides agree with TRBD2. CDR3 length: 16 residues. Trimming at V came to 5 bases and at J to 5 bases, leaving 11 bases not matched to a gene. Germline values: CDR1 SNHLY, CDR2 FYNNEI. CDR3 nucleotides: TGTGCCAGCAGTCCCGGACTCGGGGGGTGGACCGGGGAGCTGTTTTTT. This sequence encodes CASSPGLGGWTGELFF.

This clonotype was counted a few times. This rearrangement joins TRBV9 to TRBJ2-7; D gene uncertain. Trimming stripped 3 bases from V and 5 bases from J, with 9 bases between. The CDR3 has 12 residues. Looked up from germline, CDR1 is SGDLS and CDR2 is YYNGEE. CDR3 nucleotide sequence: TGTGCCAGCAGCGCCCGCTGGGACGAGCAGTACTTC. It yields the protein CASSARWDEQYF.

The rearrangement joins TRBV19 to TRBJ2-7; 13 nucleotides agree with TRBD2. The CDR3 is 15 residues long. Germline V gives CDR1 LNHDA, CDR2 SQIVND (reference sequence). Trimming cost V 6 bases and J 5 bases; bases outside gene matches: 7. The CDR3 region is CASRSGLAGEDEQYF. In DNA form, the CDR3 reads TGTGCCAGTAGGTCAGGACTAGCGGGAGAAGACGAGCAGTACTTC.

This clonotype was counted between two and nine times. The chain recombines TRBV6-5 with TRBJ2-3; 13 bases agree with TRBD2. The CDR3 is made up of 16 amino acids. Trimming took 0 bases from V and 6 from J; bases not matched to a gene: 3. CDR1 MNHEY and CDR2 SVGAGI come from the germline V gene. CDR3 nucleotide sequence: TGTGCCAGCAGTTACTCGGGACTAGCGGGAACGGATACGCAGTATTTT. Translated, it gives CASSYSGLAGTDTQYF.

In DNA form, the CDR3 reads TGTGCCAGCAGTTTGGTCAGGACACAGCACACTGAAGCTTTCTTT. Its protein is CASSLVRTQHTEAFF. The genes are TRBV27 and TRBJ1-1, with a weak D call TRBD1 (5 bases). CDR1 MNHEY and CDR2 SMNVEV come from the germline V gene (reference sequence). Trimming took off 3 bases at V and 3 bases at J, with 14 bases between the two ends. This CDR3 comprises 15 residues.

This clonotype has ten or more counts. The rearrangement links TRBV27 to TRBJ2-1, with TRBD2 as a possible D gene (5 bases). Trimming removed 3 bases at V and 8 bases at J, with 14 bases between. Germline-derived CDR1 and CDR2 are MNHEY and SMNVEV (reference sequence). The CDR3 sequence is 14 residues long. This CDR3 reads CASSLASFADEQFF. In nucleotides, the CDR3 is TGTGCCAGCAGTTTGGCTAGCTTCGCCGATGAGCAGTTCTTC.

The CDR3 spells CATSRGQGRLGNQPQHF. The CDR3 DNA reads TGTGCCACCAGCAGAGGCCAGGGCCGATTGGGCAATCAGCCCCAGCATTTT. This sequence joins TRBV15 and TRBJ1-5; tentatively, D is TRBD1 (5 bases). There are 17 residues in the CDR3. Per germline, CDR1 LNHNV and CDR2 YYDKDF (reference sequence). V was trimmed by 1 base and J by 2 bases, leaving 15 bases between them.

V usage is TRBV28 and J usage is TRBJ2-7; the D gene is possibly TRBD1 (6 bases). This CDR3 comprises 13 residues. Germline CDR1 is MDHEN and CDR2 is SYDVKM. Deletions cut 8 bases from V and 1 base from J, with 12 bases between. The CDR3 protein is CASGGHSSYEQYF. The CDR3 DNA follows: TGTGCCAGCGGGGGACATTCATCCTACGAGCAGTACTTC.

This clonotype was counted many times. The chain combines TRBV27 with TRBJ1-4; TRBD1 aligns across 8 bases. Germline assignment: CDR1 MNHEY and CDR2 SMNVEV (reference sequence). The CDR3 extends over 16 amino acids. V dropped 5 bases and J dropped 5; count of bases not matched to a gene: 10. The CDR3 DNA follows: TGTGCCAGCAGTGACCAGGACAGGGAATGGAATGAAAAACTGTTTTTT. Its translation: CASSDQDREWNEKLFF.

There are many counts of this clonotype. The V and J genes are TRBV27 and TRBJ2-1; maybe TRBD2 (5 bases). The CDR3 has 15 residues. Germline CDR1 is MNHEY and CDR2 is SMNVEV (reference sequence). V was shortened by 1 base and J by 6 bases, with 13 bases between the two germline ends. The CDR3 region has the DNA TGTGCCAGCAGTTTATTGCGCGGGCTTGGCAATGAGCAGTTCTTC. Its translation: CASSLLRGLGNEQFF.

This chain links TRBV5-6 with TRBJ2-6; 7 positions agree with TRBD2. Germline V gives CDR1 SGHDT, CDR2 YYEEEE. The CDR3 is 17 amino acids. The V and J ends lost 1 base and 0 bases, in that order; junction bases with no gene match: 4. In DNA, the CDR3 is TGTGCCAGCAGCTTGATCGGGAGGAGCTCTGGGGCCAACGTCCTGACTTTC. Its protein is CASSLIGRSSGANVLTF.

This clonotype has just a few counts. The chain couples TRBV7-2 to TRBJ2-6; D is unresolved. The V gene's germline CDR1 is SGHTA and CDR2 FQGNSA. Trimming left V 5 bases short and J 0 bases short, with 11 bases between. The CDR3 has 16 amino acids. CDR3 sequence: CASSPRLDSGANVLTF. CDR3 coding DNA: TGTGCCAGCAGCCCCCGACTGGACTCTGGGGCCAACGTCCTGACTTTC.

This clonotype has ten or more counts. V is TRBV27 and J is TRBJ2-7; 7 positions agree with TRBD1. CDR1 and CDR2 from the germline V gene are MNHEY and SMNVEV (reference sequence). The CDR3 is 15 amino acids. Trimming at V came to 1 base and at J to 2 bases, leaving 5 bases not matched to a gene. The CDR3 DNA is TGTGCCAGCAGTTTATACCCCGGGACAGCCTACGAGCAGTACTTC. Protein product: CASSLYPGTAYEQYF.

The chain uses TRBV13 and TRBJ2-2; D unclear. Trimming left V 0 bases short and J 7 bases short, with 9 bases between. The CDR3 totals 14 residues. The germline V gene encodes CDR1 PRHDT and CDR2 FYEKMQ (reference sequence). In DNA, the CDR3 is TGTGCCAGCAGCTTAGGGTTATACGGCGGGGAGCTGTTTTTT. It specifies CASSLGLYGGELFF.

Many counts were recorded for this clonotype. This chain connects TRBV5-1 to TRBJ2-2; no reliable D call. Looked up from germline, CDR1 is SGHRS and CDR2 is YFSETQ. Trimming removed 0 bases at V and 0 bases at J, with 12 bases between. This CDR3 has 17 residues. The CDR3 coding sequence is TGCGCCAGCAGCTTGGCCCCGGGCGTATCGAACACCGGGGAGCTGTTTTTT. Amino acids: CASSLAPGVSNTGELFF.

The rearrangement joins TRBV12-3 or TRBV12-4 to TRBJ1-5; unclear D gene. The CDR3 has 18 amino acids. V was clipped by 5 bases and J by 1 base, with 21 bases between them. The chain's CDR3 is CASSHGLTRKKSNQPQHF. CDR3 nucleotides: TGTGCCAGCAGTCACGGATTAACTCGGAAAAAAAGCAATCAGCCCCAGCATTTT.

This clonotype came up many times. The chain has TRBV11-2 and TRBJ2-1; perhaps TRBD2 as D (6 bases). CDR3 length equals 16 residues. V lost 1 base and J lost 2, with 12 bases in between. The germline V gene encodes CDR1 SGHAT and CDR2 FQNNGV. CDR3 protein: CASSLVALAAYNEQFF. In DNA form, the CDR3 reads TGTGCCAGCAGCTTAGTGGCACTAGCAGCCTACAATGAGCAGTTCTTC.

The table lists this clonotype with a few counts. This sequence joins TRBV5-1 and TRBJ2-5; TRBD2 matches 14 bases. Germline values: CDR1 SGHRS, CDR2 YFSETQ. Trimming removed 2 bases from V and 5 bases from J; junction bases left unmatched: 11. This CDR3 spans 18 amino acids. The DNA for the CDR3 is TGCGCCAGCAGCTTCACCGGGACTAGCGGGAGTTCTAGGGAGACCCAGTACTTC. Translating gives CASSFTGTSGSSRETQYF.

This clonotype was seen a handful of times. The chain uses TRBV2 and TRBJ2-1, with 8 bases matching TRBD2. The CDR3 runs to 15 residues. Per the germline V gene, CDR1 is SNHLY and CDR2 is FYNNEI. The V gene end was trimmed by 3 bases and the J gene end by 2 bases; junction bases not matched to a gene: 3. CDR3: CASSDSGLAYNEQFF. The CDR3 coding sequence is TGTGCCAGCAGTGATTCGGGACTAGCCTACAATGAGCAGTTCTTC.